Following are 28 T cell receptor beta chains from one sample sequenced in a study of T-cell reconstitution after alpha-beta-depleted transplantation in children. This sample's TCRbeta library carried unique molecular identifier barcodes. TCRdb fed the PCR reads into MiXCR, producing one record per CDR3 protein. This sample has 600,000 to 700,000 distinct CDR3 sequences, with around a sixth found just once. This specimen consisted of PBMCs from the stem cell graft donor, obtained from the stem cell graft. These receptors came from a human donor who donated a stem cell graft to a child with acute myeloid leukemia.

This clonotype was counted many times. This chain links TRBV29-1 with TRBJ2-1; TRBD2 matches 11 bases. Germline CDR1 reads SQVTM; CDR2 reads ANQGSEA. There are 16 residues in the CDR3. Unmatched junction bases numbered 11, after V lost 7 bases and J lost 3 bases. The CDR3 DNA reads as TGCAGCGCCTCAGACTGGGGGACTAGCGGCTACAATGAGCAGTTCTTC. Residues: CSASDWGTSGYNEQFF.

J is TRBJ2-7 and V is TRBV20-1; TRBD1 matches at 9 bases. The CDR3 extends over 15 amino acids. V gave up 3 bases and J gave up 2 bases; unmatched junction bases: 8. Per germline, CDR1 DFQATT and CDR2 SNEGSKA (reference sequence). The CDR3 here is CSARTGQGLAYEQYF. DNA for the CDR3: TGCAGTGCTAGGACGGGACAGGGACTTGCCTACGAGCAGTACTTC.

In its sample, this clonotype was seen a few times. The DNA for the CDR3 is TGTGCCACCAGCAGAGACGGGGTAAACTATGGCTACACCTTC. Amino acids: CATSRDGVNYGYTF. The rearrangement joins TRBV15 to TRBJ1-2, with D unclear. The CDR3 consists of 14 residues. V was trimmed by 0 bases and J by 2 bases, leaving 7 bases between them. Germline loops: CDR1 LNHNV, CDR2 YYDKDF (reference sequence).

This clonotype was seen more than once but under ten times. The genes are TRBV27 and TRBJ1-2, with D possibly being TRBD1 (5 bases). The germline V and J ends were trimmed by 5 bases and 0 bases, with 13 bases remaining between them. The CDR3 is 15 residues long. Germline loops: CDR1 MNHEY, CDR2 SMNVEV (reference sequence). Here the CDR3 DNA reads TGTGCCAGCAGTAAGACAGTTGCTTCTAACTATGGCTACACCTTC. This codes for CASSKTVASNYGYTF.

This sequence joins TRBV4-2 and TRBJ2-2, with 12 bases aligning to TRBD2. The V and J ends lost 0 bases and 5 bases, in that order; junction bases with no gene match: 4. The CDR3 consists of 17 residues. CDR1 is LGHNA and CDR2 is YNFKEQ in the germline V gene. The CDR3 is CASSQELAGGLTGELFF. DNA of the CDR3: TGTGCCAGCAGCCAAGAACTAGCGGGGGGCCTTACCGGGGAGCTGTTTTTT.

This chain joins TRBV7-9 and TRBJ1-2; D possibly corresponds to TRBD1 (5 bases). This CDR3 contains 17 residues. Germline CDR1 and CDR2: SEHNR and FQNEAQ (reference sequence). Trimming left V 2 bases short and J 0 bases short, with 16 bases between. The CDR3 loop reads CASSLSQPWGTNYGYTF. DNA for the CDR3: TGTGCCAGCAGCTTAAGTCAACCCTGGGGGACTAACTATGGCTACACCTTC.

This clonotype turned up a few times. In nucleotides, the CDR3 is TGCGCCAGCAGCTTCTTAAGGGGCGCTAACACCGGGGAGCTGTTTTTT. This translates into CASSFLRGANTGELFF. The chain is built from TRBV5-1 and TRBJ2-2; maybe TRBD1 (5 bases). V was pared by 2 bases and J by 2 bases, with 13 bases between. The CDR3 has 16 residues. Germline V gene sequence: CDR1 SGHRS, CDR2 YFSETQ.

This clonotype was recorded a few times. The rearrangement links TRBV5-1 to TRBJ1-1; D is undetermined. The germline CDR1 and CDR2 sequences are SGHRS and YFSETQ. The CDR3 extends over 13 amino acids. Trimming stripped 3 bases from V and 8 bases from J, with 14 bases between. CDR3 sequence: CASSSGPLEEAFF. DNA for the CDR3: TGCGCCAGCAGCTCTGGGCCCCTCGAAGAAGCTTTCTTT.

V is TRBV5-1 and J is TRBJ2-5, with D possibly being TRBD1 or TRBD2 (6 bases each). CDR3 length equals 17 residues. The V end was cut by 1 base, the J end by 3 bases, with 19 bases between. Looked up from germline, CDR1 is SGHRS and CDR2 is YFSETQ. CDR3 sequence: CASSLTILRGLEETQYF. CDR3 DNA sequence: TGCGCCAGCAGCTTGACTATTCTTCGGGGGCTAGAAGAGACCCAGTACTTC.

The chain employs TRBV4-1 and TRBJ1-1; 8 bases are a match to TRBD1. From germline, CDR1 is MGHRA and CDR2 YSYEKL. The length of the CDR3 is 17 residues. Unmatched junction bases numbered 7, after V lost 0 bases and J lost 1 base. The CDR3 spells CASSQEVGDRRNTEAFF. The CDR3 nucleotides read TGCGCCAGCAGCCAAGAAGTGGGGGACAGGAGGAACACTGAAGCTTTCTTT.

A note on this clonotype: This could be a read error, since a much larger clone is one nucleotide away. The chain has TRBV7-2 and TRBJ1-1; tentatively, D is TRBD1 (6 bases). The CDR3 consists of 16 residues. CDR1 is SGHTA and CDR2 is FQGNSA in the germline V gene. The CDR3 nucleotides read TGTGCCAGCAGCTCCTGGACTGGGGACATGAACACTGAAGATTTCTTT. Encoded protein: CASSSWTGDMNTEDFF. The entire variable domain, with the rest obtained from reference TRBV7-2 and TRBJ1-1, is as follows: GAGVSQSPSNKVTEKGKDVELRCDPISGHTALYWYRQSLGQGLEFLIYFQGNSAPDKSGLPSDRFSAERTGGSVSTLTIQRTQQEDSAVYLCASSSWTGDMNTEDFFGQGTRLTVV.

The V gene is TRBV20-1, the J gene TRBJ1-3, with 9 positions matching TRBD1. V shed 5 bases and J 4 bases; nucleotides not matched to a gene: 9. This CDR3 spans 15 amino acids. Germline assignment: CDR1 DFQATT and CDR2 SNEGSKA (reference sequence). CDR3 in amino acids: CSAPQWTGEGNTIYF. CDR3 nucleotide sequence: TGCAGTGCTCCCCAATGGACAGGGGAAGGAAACACCATATATTTT.

CDR3 region: CASSVSSYEQYV. Here the CDR3 DNA reads TGTGCCAGCAGTGTCAGCTCCTACGAGCAGTACGTC. The chain combines TRBV6-1 with TRBJ2-7; D call uncertain. Germline CDR1 is MNHNS and CDR2 is SASEGT. The CDR3 contains 12 residues. Trimming removed 4 bases at V and 0 bases at J, with 4 bases between.

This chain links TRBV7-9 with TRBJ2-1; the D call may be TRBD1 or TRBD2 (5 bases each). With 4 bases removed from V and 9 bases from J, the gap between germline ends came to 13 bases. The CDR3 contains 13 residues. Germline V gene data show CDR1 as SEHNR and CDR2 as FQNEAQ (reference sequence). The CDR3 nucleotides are TGTGCCAGCAGCTCTCAAGGGGACGGTGAGCAGTTCTTC. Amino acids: CASSSQGDGEQFF.

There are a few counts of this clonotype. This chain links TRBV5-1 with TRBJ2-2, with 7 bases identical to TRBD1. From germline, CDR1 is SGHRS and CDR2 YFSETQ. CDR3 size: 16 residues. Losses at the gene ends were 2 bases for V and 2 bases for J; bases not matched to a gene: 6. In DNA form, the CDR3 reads TGCGCCAGCAGCTTTGGGGACAGACCTAACACCGGGGAGCTGTTTTTT. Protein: CASSFGDRPNTGELFF.

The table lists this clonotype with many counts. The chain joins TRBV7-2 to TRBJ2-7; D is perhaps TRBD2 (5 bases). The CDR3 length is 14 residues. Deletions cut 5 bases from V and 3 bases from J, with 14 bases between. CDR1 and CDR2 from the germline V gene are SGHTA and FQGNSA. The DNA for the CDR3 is TGTGCCAGCAGCCCAAGCGGTTTCCGCTACGAGCAGTACTTC. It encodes CASSPSGFRYEQYF.

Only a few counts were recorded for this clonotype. The DNA for the CDR3 is TGTGCCAGCAGCCTGTCGACAGGGCGGGAGACCCAGTACTTC. Translating gives CASSLSTGRETQYF. The rearrangement uses TRBV7-2 and TRBJ2-5; 7 bases are shared with TRBD1. This CDR3 is built from 14 residues. Trimming cost V 5 bases and J 5 bases; bases outside gene matches: 8. CDR1 and CDR2 from the germline V gene are SGHTA and FQGNSA.

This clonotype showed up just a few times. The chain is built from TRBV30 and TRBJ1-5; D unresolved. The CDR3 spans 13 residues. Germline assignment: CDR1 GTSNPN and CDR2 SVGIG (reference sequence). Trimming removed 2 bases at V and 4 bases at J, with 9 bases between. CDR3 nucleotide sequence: TGTGCCTGGAGTTTCCAGTCGAATCAGCCCCAGCATTTT. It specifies CAWSFQSNQPQHF. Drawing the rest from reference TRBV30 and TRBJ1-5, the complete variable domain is SQTIHQWPATLVQPVGSPLSLECTVEGTSNPNLYWYRQAAGRGLQLLFYSVGIGQISSEVPQNLSASRPQDRQFILSSKKLLLSDSGFYLCAWSFQSNQPQHFGDGTRLSIL.

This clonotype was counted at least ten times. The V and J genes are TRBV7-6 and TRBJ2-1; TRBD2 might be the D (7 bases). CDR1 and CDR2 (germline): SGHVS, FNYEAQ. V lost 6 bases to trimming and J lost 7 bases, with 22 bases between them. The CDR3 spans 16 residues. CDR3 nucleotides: TGTGCCAGCAGTAGAAATGGTGGGGGGGCTCGGAATGAGCAGTTCTTC. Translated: CASSRNGGGARNEQFF.

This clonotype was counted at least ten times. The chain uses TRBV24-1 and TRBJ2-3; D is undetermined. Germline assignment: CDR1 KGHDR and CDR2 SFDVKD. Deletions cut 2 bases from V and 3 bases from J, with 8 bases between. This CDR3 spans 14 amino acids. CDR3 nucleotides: TGTGCCACCAGTGATTCCTATTCGACAGATACGCAGTATTTT. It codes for CATSDSYSTDTQYF.

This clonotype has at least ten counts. Written as DNA, the CDR3 is TGCAGTGCTTTACAGGGAACTCGAAATTCACCCCTCCACTTT. Translation: CSALQGTRNSPLHF. The chain combines TRBV20-1 with TRBJ1-6; maybe TRBD1 (6 bases). Trimming shortened V by 5 bases and J by 7 bases, and 15 bases separated the two germline ends. The V gene's germline CDR1 is DFQATT and CDR2 SNEGSKA (reference sequence). CDR3 length: 14 residues.

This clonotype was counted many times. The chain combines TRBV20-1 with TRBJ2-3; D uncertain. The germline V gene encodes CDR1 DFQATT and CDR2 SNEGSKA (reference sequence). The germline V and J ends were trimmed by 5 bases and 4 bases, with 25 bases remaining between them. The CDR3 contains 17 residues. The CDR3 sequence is CSAPSKPRASPADTQYF. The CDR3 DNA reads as TGCAGTGCTCCATCCAAGCCAAGGGCTAGTCCTGCAGATACGCAGTATTTT.

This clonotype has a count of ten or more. DNA for the CDR3: TGCAGGCCGCACGGGGGGGCGAATGAGCAGTTCTTC. It codes for CRPHGGANEQFF. The V gene is TRBV20-1, the J gene TRBJ2-1; 8 nucleotides line up with TRBD2. Germline-derived CDR1 and CDR2 are DFQATT and SNEGSKA (reference sequence). The CDR3 consists of 12 residues.

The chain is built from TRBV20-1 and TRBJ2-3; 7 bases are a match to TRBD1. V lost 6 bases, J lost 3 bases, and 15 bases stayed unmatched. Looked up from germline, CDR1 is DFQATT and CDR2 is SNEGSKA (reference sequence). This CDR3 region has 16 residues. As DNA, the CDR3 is TGCAGTGCCATCCGCCCAACAGGGGAAGCTACAGATACGCAGTATTTT. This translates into CSAIRPTGEATDTQYF.

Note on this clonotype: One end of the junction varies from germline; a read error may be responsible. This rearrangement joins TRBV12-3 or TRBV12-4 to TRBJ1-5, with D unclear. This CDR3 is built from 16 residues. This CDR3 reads CASSPLGTSLNQPHHF. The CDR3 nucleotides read TGTGCCAGCAGTCCCCTGGGTACATCCCTCAATCAGCCCCATCATTTT.

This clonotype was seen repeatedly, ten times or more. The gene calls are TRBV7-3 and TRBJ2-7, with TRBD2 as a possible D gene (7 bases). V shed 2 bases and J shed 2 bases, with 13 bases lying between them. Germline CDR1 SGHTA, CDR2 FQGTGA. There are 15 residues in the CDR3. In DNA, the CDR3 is TGTGCCAGCAGCTTAGGGCGGGGGCCACCCTACGAGCAGTACTTC. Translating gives CASSLGRGPPYEQYF.

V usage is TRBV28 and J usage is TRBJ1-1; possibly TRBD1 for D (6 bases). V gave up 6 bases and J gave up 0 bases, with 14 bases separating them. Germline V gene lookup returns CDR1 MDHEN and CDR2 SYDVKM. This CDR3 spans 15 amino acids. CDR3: CASRSYRDMNTEAFF. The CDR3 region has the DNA TGTGCCAGCAGAAGTTATAGGGACATGAACACTGAAGCTTTCTTT.

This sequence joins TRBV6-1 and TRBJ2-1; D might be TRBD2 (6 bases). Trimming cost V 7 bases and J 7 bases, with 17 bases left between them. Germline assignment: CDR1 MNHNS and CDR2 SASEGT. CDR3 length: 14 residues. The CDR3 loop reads CASKDLGGGNEQFF. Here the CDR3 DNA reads TGTGCCAGCAAGGATTTGGGAGGTGGTAATGAGCAGTTCTTC.